This T cell receptor beta chain was observed in a study of regulatory T cells in long-lasting Graves disease. Study overall: Graves' disease counted as persistent after over 5 years of antithyroid drugs with positive TSH receptor antibodies.

According to the study, TCR beta libraries were built with iRepertoire HTBI primers and CDR3-region Arm-PCR. From the multiplex PCR reads, TCRdb called clonotypes with MiXCR, one entry per CDR3 protein. Of some 430,000 distinct CDR3 sequences listed, 20% to 25% are singletons. In the case of this clonotype: As yet, its antigen is unknown.

There are 15 residues in the CDR3. V lost 0 bases and J lost 9, with 12 bases in between. Germline CDR1 is LNHNV and CDR2 is YYDKDF (reference sequence). Study results and limitations: More public clonotypes were shared by persistent patients (around 2,500) than by new patients (roughly 930). Preferential use of TRBV28, TRBJ1-2 and TRBJ2-5 was seen in persistent disease.

The sample's time point: persistent/refractory GD, antithyroid drugs over 5 years with positive TRAb. Extracted RNA from PBMCs served as the source of the TCR library. This chain joins TRBV15 and TRBJ1-6; D call uncertain. The receptor was isolated from a female donor with Graves disease. The sequencing here drew on peripheral blood mononuclear cells (PBMCs), taken when the disease was refractory, from a patient treated with antithyroid drugs. The CDR3 loop reads CATSRDVTVPSPLHF. The DNA of the CDR3 is TGTGCCACCAGCAGAGATGTCACAGTACCTTCACCCCTCCACTTT.